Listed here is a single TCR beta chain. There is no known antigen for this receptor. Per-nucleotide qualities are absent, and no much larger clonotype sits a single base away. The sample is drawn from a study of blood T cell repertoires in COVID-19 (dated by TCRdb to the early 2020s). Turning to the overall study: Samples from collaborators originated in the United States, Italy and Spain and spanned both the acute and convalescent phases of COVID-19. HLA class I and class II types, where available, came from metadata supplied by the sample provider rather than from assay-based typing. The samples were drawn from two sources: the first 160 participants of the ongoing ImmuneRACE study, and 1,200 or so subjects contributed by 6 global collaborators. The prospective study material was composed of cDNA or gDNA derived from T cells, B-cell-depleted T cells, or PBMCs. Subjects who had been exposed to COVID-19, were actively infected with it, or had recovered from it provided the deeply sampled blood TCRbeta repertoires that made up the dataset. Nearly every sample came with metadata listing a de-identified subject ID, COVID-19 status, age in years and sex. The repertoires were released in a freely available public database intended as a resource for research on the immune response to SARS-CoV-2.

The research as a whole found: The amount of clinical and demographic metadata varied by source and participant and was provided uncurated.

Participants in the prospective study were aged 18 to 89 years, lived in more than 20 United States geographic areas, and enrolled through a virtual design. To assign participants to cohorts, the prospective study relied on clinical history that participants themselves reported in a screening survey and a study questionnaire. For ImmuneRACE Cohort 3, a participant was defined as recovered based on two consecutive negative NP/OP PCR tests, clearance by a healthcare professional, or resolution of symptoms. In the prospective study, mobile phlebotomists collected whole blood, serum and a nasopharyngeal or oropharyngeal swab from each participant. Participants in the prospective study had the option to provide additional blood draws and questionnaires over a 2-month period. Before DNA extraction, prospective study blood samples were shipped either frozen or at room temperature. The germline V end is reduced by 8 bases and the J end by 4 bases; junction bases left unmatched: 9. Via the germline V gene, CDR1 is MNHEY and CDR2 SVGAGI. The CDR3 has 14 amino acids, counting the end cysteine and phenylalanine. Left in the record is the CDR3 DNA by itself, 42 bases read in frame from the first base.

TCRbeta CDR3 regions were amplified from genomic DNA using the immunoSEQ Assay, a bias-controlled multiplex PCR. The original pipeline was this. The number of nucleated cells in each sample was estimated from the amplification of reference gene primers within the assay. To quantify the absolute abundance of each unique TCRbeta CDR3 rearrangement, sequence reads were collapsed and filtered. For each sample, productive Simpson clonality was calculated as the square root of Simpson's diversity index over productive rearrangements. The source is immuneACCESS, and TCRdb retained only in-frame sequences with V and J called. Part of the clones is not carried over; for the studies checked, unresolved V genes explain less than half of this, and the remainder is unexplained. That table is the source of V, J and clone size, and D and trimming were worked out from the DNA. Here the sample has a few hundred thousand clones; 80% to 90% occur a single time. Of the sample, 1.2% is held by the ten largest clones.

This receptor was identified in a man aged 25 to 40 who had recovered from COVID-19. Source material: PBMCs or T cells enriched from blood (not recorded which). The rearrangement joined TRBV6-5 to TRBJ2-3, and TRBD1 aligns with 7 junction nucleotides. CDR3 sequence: CASQRTGVADTQYF. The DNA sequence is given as TGTGCCAGCCAGCGTACAGGGGTCGCAGATACGCAGTATTTT.